Below, 22 T cell receptor beta chains from the same sample are listed, as sequenced in a study of beta chain features in type 1 diabetes. Study-level findings and limits: Shortening that was moderate but significant affected the TCRB CDR3s of Type 1 diabetes patients in all four CD4+ subsets.

No antigen is known for these receptors. TCRB transcripts that were expressed got sequenced, as all of the isolated RNA had been reverse transcribed. Data came from immunoSEQ multiplex PCR; TCRdb stores just in-frame clones and leaves some out. The profile shows 550,000 to 850,000 clones, 13% of them singletons. Material for sequencing was naive CD4+ T cells from blood. These receptors all come from a man younger than 35 with type 1 diabetes.

The rearrangement links TRBV7-9 to TRBJ1-6; a possible D gene is TRBD1 (6 bases). In germline, CDR1 is SEHNR, CDR2 FQNEAQ (reference sequence). This CDR3 is built from 14 residues. V gave up 5 bases and J gave up 10 bases, with 15 bases separating them. CDR3 protein: CASSRGGDGSPLHF. CDR3 coding DNA: TGTGCCAGCAGCCGAGGGGGGGATGGATCACCCCTCCACTTT.

This clone turned up a few times. The chain recombines TRBV6-5 with TRBJ1-1, with 9 bases matching TRBD1. Germline V CDR1 and CDR2: MNHEY, SVGAGI. The CDR3 loop spans 16 amino acids. J gave up 0 bases and V 2 bases, and 4 bases lay outside the gene matches. CDR3 coding DNA: TGTGCCAGCAGTTACGCCGGGACAGGGATGAACACTGAAGCTTTCTTT. It translates to CASSYAGTGMNTEAFF.

The table lists this clone with a few counts. The chain uses TRBV11-2 and TRBJ1-2; the D gene is possibly TRBD1 (5 bases). This CDR3 has 12 amino acids. The germline gives CDR1 SGHAT, CDR2 FQNNGV. V was trimmed by 7 bases and J by 3 bases, leaving 9 bases between them. The CDR3 nucleotides read TGTGCCAGCAAAAGGGGAGACTATGGCTACACCTTC. It specifies CASKRGDYGYTF.

This chain joins TRBV25-1 and TRBJ2-2; D gene ambiguous. V dropped 6 bases and J dropped 4 bases, with 9 bases sitting between them. Germline V gene sequence: CDR1 MGHDK, CDR2 SYGVNS. The CDR3 has 13 residues. CDR3 DNA sequence: TGTGCCAGCAGGGTGATTAGCACCGGGGAGCTGTTTTTT. Protein product: CASRVISTGELFF.

This chain uses TRBV9 with TRBJ2-3, with 8 bases that match TRBD2. Germline CDR1 reads SGDLS; CDR2 reads YYNGEE. Losses at the gene ends were 0 bases for V and 3 bases for J; bases not matched to a gene: 3. The CDR3 spans 15 residues. The CDR3 region is CASSVAGGDTDTQYF. The CDR3 coding sequence is TGTGCCAGCAGCGTAGCGGGGGGGGATACAGATACGCAGTATTTT.

The chain is built from TRBV25-1 and TRBJ2-7, with D possibly TRBD1 on 6 matching bases. The V gene's germline CDR1 is MGHDK and CDR2 SYGVNS. The CDR3 covers 12 residues. V was cut by 4 bases and J by 4 bases, with 8 bases left in between. CDR3 amino acids: CASSATGYEQYF. As DNA, the CDR3 is TGTGCCAGCAGTGCGACAGGATACGAGCAGTACTTC.

This clone showed up just a few times. V is TRBV7-6 and J is TRBJ2-1, with 8 bases that match TRBD2. The CDR3 length is 15 residues. CDR1 is SGHVS, CDR2 FNYEAQ, per germline. The ends lost 0 bases at V and 6 bases at J; junction bases unmatched: 4. The CDR3, as DNA: TGTGCCAGCAGCTTAGCGCCGCTAGCGGGCAATGAGCAGTTCTTC. Translating it yields CASSLAPLAGNEQFF.

V is TRBV29-1 and J is TRBJ2-5, with TRBD1 as a possible D gene (6 bases). The CDR3 has 12 residues. Trimming removed 6 bases at V and 1 base at J, with 9 bases between. The germline CDR1 and CDR2 sequences are SQVTM and ANQGSEA. DNA of the CDR3: TGCAGCGTGAGGACAGCCCAAGAGACCCAGTACTTC. Translated: CSVRTAQETQYF. Supplemented by reference TRBV29-1 and TRBJ2-5, the full variable domain reads SAVISQKPSRDICQRGTSLTIQCQVDSQVTMMFWYRQQPGQSLTLIATANQGSEATYESGFVIDKFPISRPNLTFSTLTVSNMSPEDSSIYLCSVRTAQETQYFGPGTRLLVL.

The sample holds a few counts of this clone. The chain joins TRBV9 to TRBJ2-5; possible D gene TRBD2, 6 bases. The length of the CDR3 is 15 residues. V was shortened by 2 bases and J by 1 base, with 12 bases between the two germline ends. The germline V gene encodes CDR1 SGDLS and CDR2 YYNGEE. The CDR3 protein is CASSVDLSGQETQYF. The CDR3 nucleotides are TGTGCCAGCAGCGTGGACCTTAGCGGCCAAGAGACCCAGTACTTC.

The gene calls are TRBV9 and TRBJ1-2, with no clear D. This CDR3 has 13 amino acids. Germline V gene sequence: CDR1 SGDLS, CDR2 YYNGEE. The V end was cut by 5 bases, the J end by 7 bases, with 15 bases between. CDR3 DNA: TGTGCCAGCAGAGATTTGAAGGGAGGTGGCTACACCTTC. This sequence encodes CASRDLKGGGYTF. Full variable domain (missing parts from reference TRBV9 and TRBJ1-2): DSGVTQTPKHLITATGQRVTLRCSPRSGDLSVYWYQQSLDQGLQFLIQYYNGEERAKGNILERFSAQQFPDLHSELNLSSLELGDSALYFCASRDLKGGGYTFGSGTRLTVV.

J is TRBJ1-1 and V is TRBV30, with no clear D. V gave up 1 base and J gave up 6 bases, with 6 bases separating them. The germline CDR1 and CDR2 sequences are GTSNPN and SVGIG (reference sequence). CDR3 length equals 11 residues. The CDR3, as DNA: TGTGCCTGGAGTGCGGCTTCTGAAGCTTTCTTT. It is translated as CAWSAASEAFF.

In this sample, this clone turned up a few times. The V call is TRBV28, the J call TRBJ2-1; D is possibly TRBD2 (5 bases). The V end lost 6 bases, the J end lost 4 bases, and 16 bases lay between the germline ends. CDR1 and CDR2 (germline): MDHEN, SYDVKM. This CDR3 region has 15 residues. The CDR3 region is CASRPGFAWYNEQFF. CDR3 DNA sequence: TGTGCCAGCAGGCCGGGGTTCGCATGGTACAATGAGCAGTTCTTC.

This chain uses TRBV6-5 with TRBJ1-6; possible D gene TRBD1, 5 bases. This CDR3 is 16 amino acids long. The germline CDR1 and CDR2 sequences are MNHEY and SVGAGI. Deletions cut 1 base from V and 7 bases from J, with 14 bases between. DNA for the CDR3: TGTGCCAGCAGTTACTATCGGTACGGGACGAATTCACCCCTCCACTTT. Encoded protein: CASSYYRYGTNSPLHF.

This clone occurred a few times. J is TRBJ2-1 and V is TRBV9, with 7 bases lining up with TRBD2. The CDR3 runs 15 residues. CDR1 SGDLS and CDR2 YYNGEE come from the germline V gene. V lost 2 bases to trimming and J lost 2 bases; unmatched junction nucleotides: 4. CDR3 protein: CASSVGGSTYNEQFF. The CDR3 DNA reads TGTGCCAGCAGCGTCGGGGGGTCCACCTACAATGAGCAGTTCTTC.

The V and J genes are TRBV19 and TRBJ1-1; 8 nucleotides match TRBD1. V lost 5 bases and J lost 4; bases outside the gene matches: 3. The CDR3 spans 13 residues. The germline CDR1 and CDR2 sequences are LNHDA and SQIVND (reference sequence). The CDR3 DNA sequence: TGTGCCAGTAGTCCCCAGGGGGCCACTGAAGCTTTCTTT. It translates to CASSPQGATEAFF. Full variable domain (rest looked up from reference TRBV19 and TRBJ1-1): DGGITQSPKYLFRKEGQNVTLSCEQNLNHDAMYWYRQDPGQGLRLIYYSQIVNDFQKGDIAEGYSVSREKKESFPLTVTSAQKNPTAFYLCASSPQGATEAFFGQGTRLTVV.

On this clone: The sample holds other DNA sequences that translate to the same CDR3. CDR3 region: CASSFGQEETQYF. The CDR3 nucleotides are TGTGCCAGCAGCTTTGGACAAGAAGAGACCCAGTACTTC. V and J are TRBV11-2 and TRBJ2-5; D may be TRBD1 (5 bases). The CDR3 runs to 13 residues. Germline CDR1 reads SGHAT; CDR2 reads FQNNGV. Trimming removed 3 bases at V and 3 bases at J, with 8 bases between.

In its sample, this clone was seen a few times. V usage is TRBV2 and J usage is TRBJ1-1; D call uncertain. Germline values: CDR1 SNHLY, CDR2 FYNNEI. CDR3 length: 12 amino acids. Trimming left V 7 bases short and J 5 bases short, with 11 bases between. CDR3 DNA sequence: TGTGCCAGCATAGACCAGGAAACTGAAGCTTTCTTT. This encodes CASIDQETEAFF. Full variable domain (outside the CDR3, taken from reference TRBV2 and TRBJ1-1): EPEVTQTPSHQVTQMGQEVILRCVPISNHLYFYWYRQILGQKVEFLVSFYNNEISEKSEIFDDQFSVERPDGSNFTLKIRSTKLEDSAMYFCASIDQETEAFFGQGTRLTVV.

This clone was observed a handful of times. This chain uses TRBV9 with TRBJ2-3; D ambiguous. V gave up 1 base and J gave up 0 bases, with 12 bases separating them. The CDR3 length is 16 residues. Germline CDR1 is SGDLS and CDR2 is YYNGEE. For the CDR3, the DNA is TGTGCCAGCAGCGTAATTTCCAGTTCTAGCACAGATACGCAGTATTTT. As protein: CASSVISSSSTDTQYF.

The chain combines TRBV6-5 with TRBJ1-2; D unclear. The CDR3 is 13 amino acids. Germline V gene lookup returns CDR1 MNHEY and CDR2 SVGAGI. V was cut by 6 bases and J by 0 bases, with 8 bases left in between. The CDR3 region is CASRSTTNYGYTF. The CDR3 region has the DNA TGTGCCAGCAGATCAACGACTAACTATGGCTACACCTTC.

This chain uses TRBV4-2 with TRBJ2-2; D ambiguous. Germline loops: CDR1 LGHNA, CDR2 YNFKEQ. The V and J ends lost 0 bases and 7 bases respectively, with 6 bases between them. CDR3 length: 13 residues. For the CDR3, the DNA is TGTGCCAGCAGCCAAGATTATCACGGGGAGCTGTTTTTT. It codes for CASSQDYHGELFF.

In this sample, this clone turned up a few times. This sequence joins TRBV5-1 and TRBJ2-2; possible D gene TRBD1, 6 bases. V was clipped by 2 bases and J by 3 bases, with 8 bases between them. This CDR3 is built from 14 residues. Germline V gene lookup returns CDR1 SGHRS and CDR2 YFSETQ. The CDR3 reads CASSFAGDTGELFF. Written as DNA, the CDR3 is TGCGCCAGCAGCTTTGCAGGGGACACCGGGGAGCTGTTTTTT.

This clone was recorded a few times. CDR3 region: CASSFFHGSSYNEQFF. CDR3 sequence (DNA): TGTGCCAGCAGCTTCTTTCACGGCAGTTCCTACAATGAGCAGTTCTTC. V gene TRBV11-2 combines with J gene TRBJ2-1, with D hard to call. The germline V gene has CDR1 SGHAT and CDR2 FQNNGV. Trimming shortened V by 3 bases and J by 1 base, and 13 bases separated the two germline ends. This CDR3 has 16 amino acids. Using reference TRBV11-2 and TRBJ2-1 for the parts outside the CDR3, the full variable domain is EAGVAQSPRYKIIEKRQSVAFWCNPISGHATLYWYQQILGQGPKLLIQFQNNGVVDDSQLPKDRFSAERLKGVDSTLKIQPAKLEDSAVYLCASSFFHGSSYNEQFFGPGTRLTVL.